The table lists the clone carrying this T cell receptor (beta chain) with many counts. Its specificity is not known. The entry originates in a study of early T cells in non-severe SARS-CoV-2 infection. CDR1 SGHNT and CDR2 YYREEE come from the germline V gene (reference sequence). This CDR3 region has 17 residues. V was shortened by 4 bases and J by 5 bases, with 24 bases between the two germline ends. Study findings and constraints: VDJdb matching favored anti-spike CD8 responses, missing private and CD4 specificities.

Attached unique molecular identifiers marked individual cDNA molecules. TCRdb re-called the 5' RACE reads through MiXCR, storing one row per CDR3 protein. Found here are about 59,000 distinct CDR3 sequences, less than 14% of them singletons; the top ten hold 1.7%. The sequence came from an adult who was a healthcare worker with PCR-confirmed SARS-CoV-2 infection or an uninfected control (not recorded which). The V gene is TRBV5-4, the J gene TRBJ2-5; D might be TRBD1 (5 bases). The sequencing input was whole blood. CDR3 in amino acids: CASSQGQFDPGVETQYF. The CDR3 DNA sequence: TGTGCCAGCAGCCAAGGACAATTCGACCCCGGAGTTGAGACCCAGTACTTC.